The source of this T cell receptor (beta chain) is a study of shared clonotypes between healthy human individuals. Regarding the study as a whole: Clonotype sharing among the donors was expected to vary with sequencing depth.

Germline loops: CDR1 MNHNY, CDR2 SVGAGI (reference sequence). The CDR3 runs to 13 residues. Details on this clone: Antigen: not known.

As handled by the study authors: For the immunoSEQ data, sequences were junction-only without quality scores, so filtering differed. Sequenced by immunoSEQ multiplex PCR; TCRdb stores in-frame clones only, minus some. The D gene and trimming were derived from the DNA, and the V and J assignments and clone size from that table. This table has about 2 million clones, 85% to 95% appearing once. Each donor was a Caucasian adult residing in Nashville, Tennessee. The investigators split CD4+ cells into a CD45RA+ naive subset and a CD45RA-negative memory subset. The chain uses TRBV6-6 and TRBJ1-5, with D uncertain. The sequenced sample consisted of naive CD4+ T cells sorted from blood. Subset described: CD45RA+ positively selected. The receptor was isolated from a man in his late teens or twenties in good health. The CDR3 loop is CASHPDSNQPQHF. The CDR3 DNA is TGTGCGAGCCACCCGGACAGCAATCAGCCCCAGCATTTT.